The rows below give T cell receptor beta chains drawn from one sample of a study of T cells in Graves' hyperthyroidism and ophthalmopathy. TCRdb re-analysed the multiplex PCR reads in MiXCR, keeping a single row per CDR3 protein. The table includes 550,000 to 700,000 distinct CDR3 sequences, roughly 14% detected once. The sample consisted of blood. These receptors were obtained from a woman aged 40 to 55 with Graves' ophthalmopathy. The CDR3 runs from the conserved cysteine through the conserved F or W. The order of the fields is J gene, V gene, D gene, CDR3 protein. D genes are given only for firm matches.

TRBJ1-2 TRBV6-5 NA CASSWDGHYGYTF
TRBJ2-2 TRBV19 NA CASSKQVYTGELFF
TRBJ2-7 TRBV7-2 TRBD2 CASGGGLAVSYEQYF
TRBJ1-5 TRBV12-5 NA CASGQPSTGLGNQPQHF
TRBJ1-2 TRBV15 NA CATSRDGSGYTF
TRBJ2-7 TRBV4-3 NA CASSQDQGGAYEQYF
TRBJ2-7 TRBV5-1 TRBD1 CASSSGTGLTEEQYF
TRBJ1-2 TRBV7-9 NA CASSLAYNNGYTF
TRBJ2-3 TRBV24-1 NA CATIGGKADTQYF
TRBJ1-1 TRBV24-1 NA CATRNRVGTEAFF
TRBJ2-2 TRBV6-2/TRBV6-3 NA CASSWGTTGELFF
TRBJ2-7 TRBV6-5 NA CASSYGGGSSPREQYF
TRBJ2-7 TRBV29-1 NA CSGCSGDSYEQYF
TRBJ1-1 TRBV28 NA CASRNDLTAEAFF
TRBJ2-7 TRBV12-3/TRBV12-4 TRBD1 CASSLRGRQGADEQYF
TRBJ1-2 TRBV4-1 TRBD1 CASSQQQGNHYGYTF
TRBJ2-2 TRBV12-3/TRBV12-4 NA CASSFVSGAGELFF
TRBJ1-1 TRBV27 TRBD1 CASSLGRTGWGQDTEAFF
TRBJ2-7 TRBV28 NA CASSTNYEQYF
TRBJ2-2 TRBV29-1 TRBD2 CSVGLGPNTGELFF
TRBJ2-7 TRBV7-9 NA CASSSSDNSYEQYF
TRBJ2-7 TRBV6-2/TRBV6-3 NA CASSGAVLRIHSSSYEQYF
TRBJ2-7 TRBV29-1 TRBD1 CSVAAQGAGEQYF
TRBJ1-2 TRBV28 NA CASSEQGYGYTF
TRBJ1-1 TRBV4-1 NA CASHSGRGEAFF
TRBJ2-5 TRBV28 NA CASSFRGSRIGTQYF
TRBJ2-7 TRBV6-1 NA CASSAARDSAYEQYF
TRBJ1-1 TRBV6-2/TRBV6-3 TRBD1 CASSYGGTGGLNTEAFF
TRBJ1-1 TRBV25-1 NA CASSESEGQSNTEAFF
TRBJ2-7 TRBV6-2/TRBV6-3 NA CASSYLGGTTYEQYF
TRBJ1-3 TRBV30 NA CAWSVLGAYTIYF
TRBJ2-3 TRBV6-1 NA CASRDGGTDTQYF
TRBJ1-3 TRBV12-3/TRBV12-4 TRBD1 CASSSPIDRGGYSGNTIYF
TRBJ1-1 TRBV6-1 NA CASSEGASSTEAFF
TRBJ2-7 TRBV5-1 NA CASSFRVPYEQYF
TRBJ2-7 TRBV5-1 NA CASRMSSSYEQYF
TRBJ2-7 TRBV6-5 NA CASSYSGGRGSYEQYF
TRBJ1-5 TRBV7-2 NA CASSEGNSNQPQHF
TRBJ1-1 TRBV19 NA CASTSGHPNTEAFF
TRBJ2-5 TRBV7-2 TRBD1 CASSPTGGEKTQCF
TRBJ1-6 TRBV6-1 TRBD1 CASSDSPGQNSPLHF
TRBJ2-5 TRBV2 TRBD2 CASSFSGSETQYF
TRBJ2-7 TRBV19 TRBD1 CATKVGQGVGYEQYF
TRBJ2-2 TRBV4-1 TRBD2 CASSQDLRAGGPGELFF
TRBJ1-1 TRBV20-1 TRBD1 CSASRGAGGNTEAFF
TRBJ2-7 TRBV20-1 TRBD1 CSAAEDRASEQYF